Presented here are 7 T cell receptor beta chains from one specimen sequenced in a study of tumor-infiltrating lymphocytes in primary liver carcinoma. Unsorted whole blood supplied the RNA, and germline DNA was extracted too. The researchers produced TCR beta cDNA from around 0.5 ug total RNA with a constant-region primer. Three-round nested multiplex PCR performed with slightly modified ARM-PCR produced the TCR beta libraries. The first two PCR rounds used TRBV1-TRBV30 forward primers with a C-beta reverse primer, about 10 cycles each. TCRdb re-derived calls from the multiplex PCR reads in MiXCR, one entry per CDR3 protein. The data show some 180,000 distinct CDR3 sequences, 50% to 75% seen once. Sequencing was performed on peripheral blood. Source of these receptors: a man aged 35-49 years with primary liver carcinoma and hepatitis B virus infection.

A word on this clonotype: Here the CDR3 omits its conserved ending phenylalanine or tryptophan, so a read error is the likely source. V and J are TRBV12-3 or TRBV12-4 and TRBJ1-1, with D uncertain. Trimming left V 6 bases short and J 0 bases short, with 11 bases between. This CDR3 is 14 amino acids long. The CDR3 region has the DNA TGTGCCAGCAGCCGCCGGGCATTGAACACTGAAGCTTTCTCC. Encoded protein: CASSRRALNTEAFS.

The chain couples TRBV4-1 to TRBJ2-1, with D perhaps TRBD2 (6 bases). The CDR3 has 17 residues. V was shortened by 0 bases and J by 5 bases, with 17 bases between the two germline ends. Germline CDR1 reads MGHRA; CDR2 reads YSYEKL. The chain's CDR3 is CASSQDSAGPYHNEQFF. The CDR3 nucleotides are TGCGCCAGCAGCCAAGATTCTGCGGGACCGTACCACAATGAGCAGTTCTTC.

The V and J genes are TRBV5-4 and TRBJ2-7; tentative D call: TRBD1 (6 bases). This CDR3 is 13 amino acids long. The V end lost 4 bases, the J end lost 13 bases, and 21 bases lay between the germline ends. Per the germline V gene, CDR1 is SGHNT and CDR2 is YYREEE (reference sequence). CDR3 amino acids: CASSSSPGQSHYF. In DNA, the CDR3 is TGTGCCAGCAGCAGCTCTCCGGGACAATCTCACTACTTC.

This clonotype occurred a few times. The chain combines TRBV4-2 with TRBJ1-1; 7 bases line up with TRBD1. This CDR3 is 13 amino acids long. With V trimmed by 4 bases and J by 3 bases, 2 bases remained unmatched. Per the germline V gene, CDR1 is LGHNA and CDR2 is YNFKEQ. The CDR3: CASSRQGDTEAFF. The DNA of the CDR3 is TGTGCCAGCAGCCGACAGGGAGACACTGAAGCTTTCTTT.

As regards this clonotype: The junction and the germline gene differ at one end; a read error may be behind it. This CDR3 reads CTSRLADTQYF. In DNA form, the CDR3 reads TGTACCAGTAGGTTGGCAGATACGCAGTATTTT. V usage is TRBV12-3 or TRBV12-4 and J usage is TRBJ2-3; no reliable D call. The CDR3 runs 11 residues.

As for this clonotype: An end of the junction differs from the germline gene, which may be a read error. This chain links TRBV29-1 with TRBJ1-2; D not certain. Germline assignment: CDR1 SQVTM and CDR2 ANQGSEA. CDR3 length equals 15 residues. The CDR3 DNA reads TGCAGCGTTGGGGTTCAAGCGGAAGTTAGCTATGGATACACCTTC. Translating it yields CSVGVQAEVSYGYTF.

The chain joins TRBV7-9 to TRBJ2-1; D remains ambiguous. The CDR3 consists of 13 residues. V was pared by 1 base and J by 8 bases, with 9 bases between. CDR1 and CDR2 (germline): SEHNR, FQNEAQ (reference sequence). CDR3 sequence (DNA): TGTGCCAGCAGCTTAGACCTAACTGATGAGCAGTTCTTC. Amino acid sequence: CASSLDLTDEQFF.